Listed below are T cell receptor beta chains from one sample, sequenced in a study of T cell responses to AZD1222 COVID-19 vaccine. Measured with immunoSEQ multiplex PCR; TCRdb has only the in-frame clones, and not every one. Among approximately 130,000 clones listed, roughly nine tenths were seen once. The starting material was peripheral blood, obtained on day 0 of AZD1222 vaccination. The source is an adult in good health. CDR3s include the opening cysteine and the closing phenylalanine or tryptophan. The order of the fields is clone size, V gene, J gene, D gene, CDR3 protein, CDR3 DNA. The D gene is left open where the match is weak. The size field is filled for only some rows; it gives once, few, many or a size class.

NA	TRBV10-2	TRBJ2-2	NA	CASKGVKGPGELFF	TGCGCCAGCAAGGGAGTTAAGGGGCCCGGGGAGCTGTTTTTT
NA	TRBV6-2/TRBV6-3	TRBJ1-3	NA	CASSPLPGGDVRNTIYF	TGTGCCAGCAGCCCCCTCCCCGGGGGGGACGTGCGAAACACCATATATTTT
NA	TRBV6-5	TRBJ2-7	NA	CASRTGTEQYF	TGTGCCAGCAGGACCGGGACTGAGCAGTACTTC
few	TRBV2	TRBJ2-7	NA	CASSVSYEQYF	TGTGCCAGCAGTGTTTCCTACGAGCAGTACTTC
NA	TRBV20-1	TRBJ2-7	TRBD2	CSASPVTSGGVEQYF	TGCAGTGCCAGTCCGGTCACTAGCGGAGGGGTCGAGCAGTACTTC
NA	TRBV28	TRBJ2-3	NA	CASSSSGQGRDTQYF	TGTGCCAGCAGTTCTTCAGGGCAAGGGAGAGATACGCAGTATTTT
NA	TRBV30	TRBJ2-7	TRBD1	CAWGVRGKYEQYF	TGTGCCTGGGGGGTCAGGGGGAAGTACGAGCAGTACTTC
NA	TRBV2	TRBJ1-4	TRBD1	CATKGTGRVKLFF	TGTGCCACCAAAGGGACAGGGCGGGTAAAACTGTTTTTT
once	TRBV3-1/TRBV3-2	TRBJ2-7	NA	CASSQGLDSYEQYF	TGTGCCAGCAGCCAAGGGCTAGATTCCTACGAGCAGTACTTC
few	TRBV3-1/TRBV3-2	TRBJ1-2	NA	CASSPQGNYYGYTF	TGTGCCAGCAGCCCGCAGGGAAACTACTATGGCTACACCTTC
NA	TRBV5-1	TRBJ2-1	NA	CASSLAAAPRTNEQFF	TGCGCCAGCAGCTTGGCTGCGGCTCCAAGAACTAATGAGCAGTTCTTC
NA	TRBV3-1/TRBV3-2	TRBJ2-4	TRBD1	CASSQRPLDRELAKNIQYF	TGTGCCAGCAGCCAAAGACCCTTAGACAGGGAACTAGCCAAAAACATTCAGTACTTC